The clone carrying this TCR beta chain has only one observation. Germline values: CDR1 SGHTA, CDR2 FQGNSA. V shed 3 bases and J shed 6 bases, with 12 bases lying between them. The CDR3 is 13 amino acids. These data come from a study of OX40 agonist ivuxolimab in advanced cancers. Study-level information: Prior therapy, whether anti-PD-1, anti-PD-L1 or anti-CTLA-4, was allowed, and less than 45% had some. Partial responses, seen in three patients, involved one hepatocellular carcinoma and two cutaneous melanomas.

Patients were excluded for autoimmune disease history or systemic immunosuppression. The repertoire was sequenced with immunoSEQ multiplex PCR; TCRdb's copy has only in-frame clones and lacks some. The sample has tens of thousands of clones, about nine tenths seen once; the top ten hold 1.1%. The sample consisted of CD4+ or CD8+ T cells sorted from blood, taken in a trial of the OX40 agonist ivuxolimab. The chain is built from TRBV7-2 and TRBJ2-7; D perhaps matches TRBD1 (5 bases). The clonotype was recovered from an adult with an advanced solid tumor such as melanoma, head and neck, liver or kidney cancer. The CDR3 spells CASSLDQGSEQYF. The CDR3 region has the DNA TGTGCCAGCAGCTTGGATCAGGGTTCCGAGCAGTACTTC. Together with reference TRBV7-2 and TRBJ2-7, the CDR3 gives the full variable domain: GAGVSQSPSNKVTEKGKDVELRCDPISGHTALYWYRQSLGQGLEFLIYFQGNSAPDKSGLPSDRFSAERTGGSVSTLTIQRTQQEDSAVYLCASSLDQGSEQYFGPGTRLTVT.